This T cell receptor beta chain was sequenced for a study of cytomegalovirus exposure and HLA in healthy donors. Looking at the study overall: Unique TCRs numbering some 93 million, obtained from HLA-typed donors, made up an early data release. Study-wide findings and caveats: Previous analysis showed most TCR beta V segments were productive about 87% or about 30% of the time.

This clone has more than one count but fewer than ten. The antigen is unknown. PCR employed 60 Vbeta and 13 Jbeta primers. The table came from immunoSEQ multiplex PCR; TCRdb's copy has only in-frame clones and leaves some out. Of approximately 100,000 clones listed, roughly 71% are singletons. The length of the CDR3 is 14 residues. With 4 bases removed from V and 5 bases from J, the gap between germline ends came to 16 bases. Sequencing was done on a sample of PBMCs. The rearrangement links TRBV5-3 to TRBJ2-7, with D tentatively TRBD1 (6 bases). TRBV5-3 is noted as an ORF with a role that remains uncertain. The sequence derives from a woman aged 40 to 49 in good health and CMV-seronegative. This CDR3 reads CARSIRQEADEQYF. CDR3 DNA sequence: TGTGCCAGAAGCATAAGACAGGAGGCTGACGAGCAGTACTTC.